Each of the 7 T cell receptor beta chains below was sequenced from the same sample in a study of shared clonotypes between healthy human individuals. Here immunoSEQ multiplex PCR was the method, and the copy in TCRdb shows in-frame clones only, minus some. This table has roughly 2.6 million clones, 90% to 95% appearing once. Material: naive CD4+ T cells sorted from blood. Subset described: CD45RA+ positively selected. The receptors here all came from a man aged 18 to 35 in good health.

The chain uses TRBV6-1 and TRBJ1-5; 11 positions match TRBD1. Germline V gene lookup returns CDR1 MNHNS and CDR2 SASEGT. CDR3 length equals 15 residues. The trim removed 6 bases at V and 7 bases at J, leaving 8 bases unmatched. This CDR3 reads CASSSGQGARQPQHF. Here the CDR3 DNA reads TGTGCCAGCAGCTCCGGACAGGGGGCCCGACAGCCCCAGCATTTT.

This clone was seen a single time. The rearrangement uses TRBV7-3 and TRBJ2-5; D may be TRBD1 or TRBD2 (5 bases each). V gave up 5 bases and J gave up 5 bases, with 12 bases separating them. CDR1 is SGHTA and CDR2 is FQGTGA in the germline V gene. CDR3 length: 13 amino acids. The CDR3 region has the DNA TGTGCCAGCAGCAAAAATGAGGGGGAGACCCAGTACTTC. This encodes CASSKNEGETQYF.

The chain has TRBV5-1 and TRBJ2-1, with 13 bases that match TRBD2. The V segment lost 3 bases and the J segment 6 bases; nucleotides outside the gene matches: 3. This CDR3 has 15 residues. CDR1 is SGHRS, CDR2 YFSETQ, per germline. This CDR3 reads CASSSGLAGRNEQFF. CDR3 DNA: TGCGCCAGCAGCTCGGGACTAGCGGGACGCAATGAGCAGTTCTTC. Variable domain in full (rest from reference TRBV5-1 and TRBJ2-1): KAGVTQTPRYLIKTRGQQVTLSCSPISGHRSVSWYQQTPGQGLQFLFEYFSETQRNKGNFPGRFSGRQFSNSRSEMNVSTLELGDSALYLCASSSGLAGRNEQFFGPGTRLTVL.

The V call is TRBV15, the J call TRBJ2-5, with TRBD2 identical over 12 bases. Trimming at V came to 3 bases and at J to 1 base, leaving 9 bases not matched to a gene. CDR3 length: 18 amino acids. CDR1 is LNHNV and CDR2 is YYDKDF in the germline V gene (reference sequence). As DNA, the CDR3 is TGTGCCACCAGCAGGAAGGGCCCACTAGCGGGAGGCCAAGAGACCCAGTACTTC. Translating gives CATSRKGPLAGGQETQYF.

J is TRBJ1-3 and V is TRBV29-1; D is uncertain. The CDR3 sequence is 14 residues long. In germline, CDR1 is SQVTM, CDR2 ANQGSEA. Trimming left V 8 bases short and J 0 bases short, with 14 bases between. The CDR3 here is CSPNSGSSGNTIYF. Written as DNA, the CDR3 is TGCAGCCCAAACTCGGGCTCCTCTGGAAACACCATATATTTT.

This clone appeared a few times. The chain uses TRBV30 and TRBJ1-6, with D possibly TRBD1 on 5 matching bases. The CDR3 runs 13 residues. The germline V and J ends were trimmed by 7 bases and 8 bases, with 15 bases remaining between them. Germline CDR1 and CDR2: GTSNPN and SVGIG (reference sequence). CDR3 sequence reads: CASNGGNDSPLHF. CDR3 bases: TGTGCCTCCAACGGGGGGAACGATTCACCCCTCCACTTT.

CDR3 DNA: TGTGCCAGCAGCTTAGAGGGTTCGAGGGCGGAGGCCCAGTACTTC. As protein: CASSLEGSRAEAQYF. V and J are TRBV11-2 and TRBJ2-5; D is possibly TRBD2 (5 bases). Germline CDR1 is SGHAT and CDR2 is FQNNGV. The CDR3 is 15 residues long. V was cut by 0 bases and J by 9 bases, with 17 bases left in between.